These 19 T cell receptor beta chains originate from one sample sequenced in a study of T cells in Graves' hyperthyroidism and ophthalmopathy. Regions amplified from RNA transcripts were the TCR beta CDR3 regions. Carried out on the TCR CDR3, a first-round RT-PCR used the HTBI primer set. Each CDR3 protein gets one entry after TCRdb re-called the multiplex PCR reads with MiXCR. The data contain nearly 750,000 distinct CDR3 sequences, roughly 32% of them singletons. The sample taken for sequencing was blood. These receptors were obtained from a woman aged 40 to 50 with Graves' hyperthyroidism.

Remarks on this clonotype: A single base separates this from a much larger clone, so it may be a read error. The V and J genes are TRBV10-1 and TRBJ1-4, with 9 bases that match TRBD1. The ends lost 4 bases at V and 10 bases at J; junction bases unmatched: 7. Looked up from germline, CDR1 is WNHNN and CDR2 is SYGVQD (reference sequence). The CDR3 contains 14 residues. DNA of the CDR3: TGCGCCAGCAGTGTTGACAGGGGGAGTGGAAAACTGTTTTTT. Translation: CASSVDRGSGKLFF.

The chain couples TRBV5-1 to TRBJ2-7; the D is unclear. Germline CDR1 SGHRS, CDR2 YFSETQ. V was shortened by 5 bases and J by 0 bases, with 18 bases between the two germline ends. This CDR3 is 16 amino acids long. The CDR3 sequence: CASRDLLKTSSYEQYF. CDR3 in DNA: TGCGCCAGCAGAGATTTGTTAAAGACCAGCTCCTACGAGCAGTACTTC.

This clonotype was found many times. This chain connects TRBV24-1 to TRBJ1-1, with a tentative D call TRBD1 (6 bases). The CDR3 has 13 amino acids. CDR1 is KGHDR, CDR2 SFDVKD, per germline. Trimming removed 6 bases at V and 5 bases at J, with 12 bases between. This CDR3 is CATSQQGKTEAFF. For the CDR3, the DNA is TGTGCCACCAGTCAGCAGGGGAAGACTGAAGCTTTCTTT.

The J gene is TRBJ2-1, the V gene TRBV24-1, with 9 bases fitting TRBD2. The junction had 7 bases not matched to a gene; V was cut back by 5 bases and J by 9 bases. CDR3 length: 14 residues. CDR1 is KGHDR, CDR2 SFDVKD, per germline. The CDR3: CATSAGTSLGEQFF. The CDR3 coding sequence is TGTGCCACCAGTGCCGGGACTAGCCTCGGTGAGCAGTTCTTC.

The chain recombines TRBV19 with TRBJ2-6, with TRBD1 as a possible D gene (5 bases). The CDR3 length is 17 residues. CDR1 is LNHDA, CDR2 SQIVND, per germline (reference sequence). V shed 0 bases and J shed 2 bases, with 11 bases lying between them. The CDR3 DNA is TGTGCCAGTAGTATAGATTCCCAGGGCGCTGGGGCCAACGTCCTGACTTTC. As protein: CASSIDSQGAGANVLTF.

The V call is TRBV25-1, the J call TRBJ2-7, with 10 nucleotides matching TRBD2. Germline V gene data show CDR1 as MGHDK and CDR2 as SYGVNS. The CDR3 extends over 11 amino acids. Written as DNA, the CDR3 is TGTGCTAGCGGGAGGTCGGGGGAGCAGTACTTC. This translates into CASGRSGEQYF.

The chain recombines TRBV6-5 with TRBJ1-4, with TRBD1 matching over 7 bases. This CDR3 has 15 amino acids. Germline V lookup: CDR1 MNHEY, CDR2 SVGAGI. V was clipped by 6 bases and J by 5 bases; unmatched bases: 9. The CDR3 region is CASSRQGKTNEKLFF. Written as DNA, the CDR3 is TGTGCCAGCAGCAGACAGGGAAAGACGAATGAAAAACTGTTTTTT.

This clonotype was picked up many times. Here the CDR3 reads CASSYREGGNSPLHF. CDR3 bases: TGTGCCAGCAGTTACCGGGAGGGTGGGAATTCACCCCTCCACTTT. The V gene is TRBV6-5, the J gene TRBJ1-6; no clear D. Germline V lookup: CDR1 MNHEY, CDR2 SVGAGI. V was pared by 2 bases and J by 7 bases, with 12 bases between. The CDR3 length is 15 residues.

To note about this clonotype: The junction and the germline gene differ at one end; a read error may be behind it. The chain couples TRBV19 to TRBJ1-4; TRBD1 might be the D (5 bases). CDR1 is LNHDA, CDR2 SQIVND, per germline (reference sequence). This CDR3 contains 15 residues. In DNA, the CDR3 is TGTGCCGGTAGTGACACAGGAGCCTCTAGGGAAAAACTGTTTTTT. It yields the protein CAGSDTGASREKLFF. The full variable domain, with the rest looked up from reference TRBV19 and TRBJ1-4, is DGGITQSPKYLFRKEGQNVTLSCEQNLNHDAMYWYRQDPGQGLRLIYYSQIVNDFQKGDIAEGYSVSREKKESFPLTVTSAQKNPTAFYLCAGSDTGASREKLFFGSGTQLSVL.

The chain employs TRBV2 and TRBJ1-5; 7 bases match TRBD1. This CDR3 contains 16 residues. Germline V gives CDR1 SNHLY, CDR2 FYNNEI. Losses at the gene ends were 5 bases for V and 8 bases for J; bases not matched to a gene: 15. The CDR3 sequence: CASSRDRKVGSEPQHF. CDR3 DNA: TGTGCCAGCAGTCGGGACAGAAAAGTGGGGTCGGAGCCCCAGCATTTT. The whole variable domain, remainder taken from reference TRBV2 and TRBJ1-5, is EPEVTQTPSHQVTQMGQEVILRCVPISNHLYFYWYRQILGQKVEFLVSFYNNEISEKSEIFDDQFSVERPDGSNFTLKIRSTKLEDSAMYFCASSRDRKVGSEPQHFGDGTRLSIL.

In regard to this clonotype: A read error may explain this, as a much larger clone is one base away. The CDR3 here is CAGSPQLAGGYEQYF. The CDR3 DNA reads TGTGCCGGCAGCCCACAACTAGCGGGAGGTTACGAGCAGTACTTC. The chain is built from TRBV7-9 and TRBJ2-7, with TRBD2 matching over 12 bases. The germline V gene has CDR1 SEHNR and CDR2 FQNEAQ (reference sequence). This CDR3 is 15 amino acids long.

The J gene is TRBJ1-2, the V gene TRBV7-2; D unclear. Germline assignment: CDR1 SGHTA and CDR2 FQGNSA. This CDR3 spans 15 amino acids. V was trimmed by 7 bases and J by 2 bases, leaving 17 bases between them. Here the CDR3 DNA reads TGTGCCAGCACCCCTAGCGGGGTTTGGAACTATGGCTACACCTTC. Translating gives CASTPSGVWNYGYTF.

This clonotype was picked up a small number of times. This chain's CDR3 is CATSDRVGSGANVLTF. In DNA, the CDR3 is TGTGCCACCAGCGACAGGGTTGGGTCTGGGGCCAACGTCCTGACTTTC. V and J are TRBV24-1 and TRBJ2-6, with TRBD1 matching over 7 bases. This CDR3 has 16 residues. Germline loops: CDR1 KGHDR, CDR2 SFDVKD. Trimming cost V 7 bases and J 1 base; bases outside gene matches: 6.

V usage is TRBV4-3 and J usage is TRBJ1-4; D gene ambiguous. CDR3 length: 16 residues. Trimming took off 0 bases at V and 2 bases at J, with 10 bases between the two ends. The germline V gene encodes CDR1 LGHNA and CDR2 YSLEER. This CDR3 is CASSQDETYTNEKLFF. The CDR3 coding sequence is TGCGCCAGCAGCCAAGATGAGACGTATACTAATGAAAAACTGTTTTTT.

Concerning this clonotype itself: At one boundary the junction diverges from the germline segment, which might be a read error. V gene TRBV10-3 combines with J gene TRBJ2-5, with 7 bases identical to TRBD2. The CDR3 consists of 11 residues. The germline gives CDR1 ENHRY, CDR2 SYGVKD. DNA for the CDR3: TGTGCCATCAGTGATGGGGGGGTGTCTGACTTC. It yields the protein CAISDGGVSDF.

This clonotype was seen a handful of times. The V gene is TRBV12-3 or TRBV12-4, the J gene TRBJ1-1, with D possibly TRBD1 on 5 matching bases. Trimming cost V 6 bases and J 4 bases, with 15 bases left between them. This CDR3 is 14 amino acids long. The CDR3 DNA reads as TGTGCCAGCAGGGGACGAGGGGTGGTCACTGAAGCTTTCTTT. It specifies CASRGRGVVTEAFF.

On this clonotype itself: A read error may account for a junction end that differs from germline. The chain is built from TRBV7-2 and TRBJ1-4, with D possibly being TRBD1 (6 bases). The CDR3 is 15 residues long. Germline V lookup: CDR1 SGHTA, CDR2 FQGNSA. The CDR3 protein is CASSQEGQGSEKLFF. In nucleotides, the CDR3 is TGCGCCAGCAGCCAAGAGGGGCAGGGGAGTGAAAAACTGTTTTTT.

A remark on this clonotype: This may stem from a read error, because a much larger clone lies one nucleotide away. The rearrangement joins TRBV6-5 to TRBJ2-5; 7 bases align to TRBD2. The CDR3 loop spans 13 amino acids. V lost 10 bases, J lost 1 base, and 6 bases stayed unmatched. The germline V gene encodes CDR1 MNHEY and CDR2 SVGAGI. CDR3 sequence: CATSAGVQETQYF. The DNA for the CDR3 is TGTGCCACCAGCGCGGGGGTCCAAGAGACCCAGTACTTC.

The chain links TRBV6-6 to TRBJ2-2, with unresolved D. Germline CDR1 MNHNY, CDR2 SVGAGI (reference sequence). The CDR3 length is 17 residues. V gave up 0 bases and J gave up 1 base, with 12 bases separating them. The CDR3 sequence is CASSYSIRILNTGELFF. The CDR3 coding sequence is TGTGCCAGCAGTTACTCGATTAGGATTCTGAACACCGGGGAGCTGTTTTTT.